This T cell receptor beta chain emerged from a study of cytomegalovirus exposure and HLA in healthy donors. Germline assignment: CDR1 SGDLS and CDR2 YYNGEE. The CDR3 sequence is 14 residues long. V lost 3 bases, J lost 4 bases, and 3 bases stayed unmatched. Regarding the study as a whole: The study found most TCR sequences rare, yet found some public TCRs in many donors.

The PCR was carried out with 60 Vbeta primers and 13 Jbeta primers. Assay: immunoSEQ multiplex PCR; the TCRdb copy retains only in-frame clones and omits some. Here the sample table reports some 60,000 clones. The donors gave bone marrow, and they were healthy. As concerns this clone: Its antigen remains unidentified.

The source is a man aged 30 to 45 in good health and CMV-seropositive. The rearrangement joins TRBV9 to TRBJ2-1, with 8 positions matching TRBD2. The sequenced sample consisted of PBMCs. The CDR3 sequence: CASSGAGVYNEQFF. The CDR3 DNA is TGTGCCAGCAGCGGAGCGGGAGTGTACAATGAGCAGTTCTTC.